This entry describes one T cell receptor (beta chain). The antigen is not known. This entry is derived from a study of post-analysis software for immune sequencing data. The TCR beta cDNA libraries carried unique molecular identifiers. TCRdb itself ran the PCR reads through MiXCR, one entry per CDR3 protein. The table records about 810,000 distinct CDR3 sequences, roughly half of them present only once. Study-wide results and limits: Controls had lower frequencies than patients of about 5 TRBV segments, which included TRBV5-6, TRBV5-1 and TRBV20-1.

The V end lost 3 bases, the J end lost 3 bases, and 15 bases lay between the germline ends. The CDR3 extends over 16 amino acids. Germline-derived CDR1 and CDR2 are KGHSH and LQKENI. The chain links TRBV18 to TRBJ2-4; D might be TRBD1 (5 bases). The clonotype comes from a girl aged 5-17 years with multiple sclerosis. Sample: blood. CDR3 residues: CASSPRTTLVKNIQYF. The CDR3 DNA reads TGTGCCAGCTCACCGAGGACAACCCTAGTCAAAAACATTCAGTACTTC.